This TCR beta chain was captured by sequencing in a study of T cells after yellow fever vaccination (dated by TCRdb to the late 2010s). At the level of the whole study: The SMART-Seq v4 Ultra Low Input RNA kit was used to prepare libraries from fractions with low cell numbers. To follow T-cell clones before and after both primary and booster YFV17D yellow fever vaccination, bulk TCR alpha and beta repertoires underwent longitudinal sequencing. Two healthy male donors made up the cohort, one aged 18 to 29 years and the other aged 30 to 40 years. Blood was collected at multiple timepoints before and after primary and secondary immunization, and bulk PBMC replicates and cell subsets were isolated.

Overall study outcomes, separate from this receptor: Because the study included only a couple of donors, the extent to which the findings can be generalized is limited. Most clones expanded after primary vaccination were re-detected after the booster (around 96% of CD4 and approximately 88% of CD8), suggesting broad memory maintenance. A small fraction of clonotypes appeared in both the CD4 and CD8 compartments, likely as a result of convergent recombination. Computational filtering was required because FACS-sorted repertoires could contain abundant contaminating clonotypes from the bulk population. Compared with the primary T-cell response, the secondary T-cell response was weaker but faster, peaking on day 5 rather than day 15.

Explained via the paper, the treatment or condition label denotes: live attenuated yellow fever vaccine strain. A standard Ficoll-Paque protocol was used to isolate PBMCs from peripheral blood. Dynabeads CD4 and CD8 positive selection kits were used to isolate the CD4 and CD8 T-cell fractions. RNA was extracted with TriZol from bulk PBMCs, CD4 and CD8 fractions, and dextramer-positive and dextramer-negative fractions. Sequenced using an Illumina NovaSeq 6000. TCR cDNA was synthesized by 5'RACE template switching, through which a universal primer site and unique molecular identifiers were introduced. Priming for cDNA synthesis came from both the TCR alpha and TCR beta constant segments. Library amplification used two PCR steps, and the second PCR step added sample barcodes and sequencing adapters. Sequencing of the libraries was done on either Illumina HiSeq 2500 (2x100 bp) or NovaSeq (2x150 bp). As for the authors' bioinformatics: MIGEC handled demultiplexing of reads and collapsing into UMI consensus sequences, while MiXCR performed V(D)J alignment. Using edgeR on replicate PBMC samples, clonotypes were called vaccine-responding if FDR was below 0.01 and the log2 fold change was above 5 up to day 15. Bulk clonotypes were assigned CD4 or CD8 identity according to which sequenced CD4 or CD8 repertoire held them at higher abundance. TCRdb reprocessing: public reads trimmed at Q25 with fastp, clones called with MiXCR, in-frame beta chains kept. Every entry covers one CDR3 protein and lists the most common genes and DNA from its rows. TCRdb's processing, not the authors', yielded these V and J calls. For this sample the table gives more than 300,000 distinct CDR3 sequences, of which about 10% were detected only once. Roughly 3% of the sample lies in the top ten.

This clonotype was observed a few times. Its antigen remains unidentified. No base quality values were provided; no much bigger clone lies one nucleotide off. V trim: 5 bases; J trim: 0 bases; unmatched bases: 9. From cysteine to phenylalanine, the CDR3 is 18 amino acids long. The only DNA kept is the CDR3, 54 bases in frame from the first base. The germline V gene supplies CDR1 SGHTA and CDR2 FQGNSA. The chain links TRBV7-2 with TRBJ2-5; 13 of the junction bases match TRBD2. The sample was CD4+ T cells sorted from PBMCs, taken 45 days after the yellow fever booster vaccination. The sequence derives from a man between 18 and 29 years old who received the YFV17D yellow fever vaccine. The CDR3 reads CASSPPPGTSGDQETQYF. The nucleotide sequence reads TGTGCCAGCAGCCCCCCTCCCGGGACTAGCGGGGACCAAGAGACCCAGTACTTC.